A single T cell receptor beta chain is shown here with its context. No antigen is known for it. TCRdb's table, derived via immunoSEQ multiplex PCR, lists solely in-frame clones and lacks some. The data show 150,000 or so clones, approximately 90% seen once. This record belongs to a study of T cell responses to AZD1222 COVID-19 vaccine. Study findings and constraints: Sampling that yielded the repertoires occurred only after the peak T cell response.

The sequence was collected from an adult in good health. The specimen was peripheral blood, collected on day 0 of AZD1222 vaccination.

This chain's CDR3 is CASSRQTSYNEQFF. DNA for the CDR3: TGTGCCAGTAGTAGACAAACCTCCTACAATGAGCAGTTCTTC. This chain connects TRBV19 to TRBJ2-1; D not resolved. In germline, CDR1 is LNHDA, CDR2 SQIVND (reference sequence). This CDR3 has 14 amino acids. Trimming shortened V by 4 bases and J by 0 bases, and 7 bases separated the two germline ends.